This TCR beta chain was sequenced during a study of blood T cell repertoires in COVID-19. The table came from immunoSEQ multiplex PCR; TCRdb's copy has only in-frame clones and leaves some out. This table holds over 200,000 clones, roughly nine tenths found once. CDR1 is LGHDT, CDR2 YNNKEL, per germline (reference sequence). CDR3 length: 12 residues. Trimming took off 2 bases at V and 6 bases at J, with 5 bases between the two ends. This TCR was recovered from a man aged 55 to 70 with COVID-19, enrolled during active disease. Sample: peripheral blood. The genes are TRBV3-1 (or the pseudogene TRBV3-2) and TRBJ2-1, with D perhaps matching TRBD2 (5 bases). The CDR3 is CASSQLANEQFF. For the CDR3, the DNA is TGTGCCAGCAGCCAACTAGCCAATGAGCAGTTCTTC.